Following are 24 T cell receptor beta chains from one sample sequenced in a study of OX40 agonist ivuxolimab in advanced cancers. Assay used: immunoSEQ multiplex PCR; TCRdb lists only in-frame clones, some missing. The profile shows around 150,000 clones, approximately 94% of them singletons. The specimen was CD4+ or CD8+ T cells sorted from blood, collected in a trial of the OX40 agonist ivuxolimab. These receptors originate from an adult with an advanced solid tumor such as melanoma, head and neck, liver or kidney cancer.

On this clone itself: Its ends do not fully match the called genes, so a read error is possible. J is TRBJ1-2 and V is TRBV7-9, with unresolved D. This CDR3 spans 16 amino acids. Germline V gene data show CDR1 as SEHNR and CDR2 as FQNEAQ (reference sequence). CDR3 loop: CLTIQRGSLTNYGYTF. CDR3 nucleotides: TGCCTTACGATTCAGCGGGGTAGCCTGACCAACTATGGCTACACCTTC.

The genes are TRBV4-1 and TRBJ1-2; 7 nucleotides agree with TRBD1. Germline CDR1 is MGHRA and CDR2 is YSYEKL. This CDR3 has 16 amino acids. The junction had 10 bases not matched to a gene; V was cut back by 4 bases and J by 2 bases. The CDR3 DNA follows: TGCGCCAGCAGCCCCCACGGACAGGAAAGGAACTATGGCTACACCTTC. It specifies CASSPHGQERNYGYTF.

The chain employs TRBV7-9 and TRBJ2-3; perhaps TRBD2 as D (5 bases). Trimming left V 8 bases short and J 3 bases short, with 15 bases between. The CDR3 has 14 amino acids. Germline V lookup: CDR1 SEHNR, CDR2 FQNEAQ (reference sequence). In nucleotides, the CDR3 is TGTGCCAGCTCGGGGAGTTATGGGACAGATACGCAGTATTTT. It yields the protein CASSGSYGTDTQYF.

The chain is built from TRBV5-6 and TRBJ1-1; D remains unclear. The V gene lost 3 bases and the J gene lost 4 bases, with 16 bases spanning the gap. Germline-derived CDR1 and CDR2 are SGHDT and YYEEEE. The length of the CDR3 is 15 residues. The CDR3 sequence is CASSSQVAETTEAFF. CDR3 nucleotide sequence: TGTGCCAGCAGCTCTCAAGTCGCAGAGACCACTGAAGCTTTCTTT.

This rearrangement joins TRBV2 to TRBJ1-6; unclear D gene. Germline-derived CDR1 and CDR2 are SNHLY and FYNNEI. V lost 7 bases and J lost 7, with 11 bases in between. The CDR3 length is 13 residues. CDR3 sequence reads: CASKGRRNSPLHF. As DNA, the CDR3 is TGTGCCAGCAAGGGCCGGAGGAATTCACCCCTCCACTTT.

The chain uses TRBV7-2 and TRBJ2-1; D perhaps matches TRBD1 (6 bases). CDR3 size: 13 residues. V was pared by 1 base and J by 7 bases, with 8 bases between. Looked up from germline, CDR1 is SGHTA and CDR2 is FQGNSA. CDR3 sequence reads: CASSLGTVNEQFF. The CDR3 DNA sequence: TGTGCCAGCAGCTTAGGGACAGTAAATGAGCAGTTCTTC.

V and J are TRBV27 and TRBJ1-6; D is uncertain. V lost 1 base to trimming and J lost 8 bases, with 18 bases between them. This CDR3 region has 17 residues. From germline, CDR1 is MNHEY and CDR2 SMNVEV (reference sequence). CDR3 nucleotide sequence: TGTGCCAGCAGTTTATACCTCCCGGTTGGTAGCGATTCACCCCTCCACTTT. It yields the protein CASSLYLPVGSDSPLHF.

This chain joins TRBV5-1 and TRBJ1-6; D is unresolved. The CDR3 spans 14 residues. The germline V gene encodes CDR1 SGHRS and CDR2 YFSETQ. Trimming took off 3 bases at V and 10 bases at J, with 14 bases between the two ends. CDR3 sequence (DNA): TGCGCCAGCAGCTCCGAAACGTCGGGGTCACCCCTCCACTTT. As protein: CASSSETSGSPLHF.

The rearrangement uses TRBV28 and TRBJ2-7, with D unclear. V lost 4 bases and J lost 1, with 11 bases in between. The CDR3 extends over 14 amino acids. Germline loops: CDR1 MDHEN, CDR2 SYDVKM. As DNA, the CDR3 is TGTGCCAGCAGTTCGAGGATCTCATCCTACGAGCAGTACTTC. Protein sequence: CASSSRISSYEQYF. Filled out from reference TRBV28 and TRBJ2-7, the complete variable domain reads DVKVTQSSRYLVKRTGEKVFLECVQDMDHENMFWYRQDPGLGLRLIYFSYDVKMKEKGDIPEGYSVSREKKERFSLILESASTNQTSMYLCASSSRISSYEQYFGPGTRLTVT.

This clone appeared a single time. The chain uses TRBV5-3 and TRBJ2-2, with 10 bases matching TRBD2. TRBV5-3 is an ORF, and what it does is uncertain. The length of the CDR3 is 17 residues. The J segment lost 5 bases and the V segment lost 0 bases, leaving 7 bases of the junction unmatched. CDR3 sequence: CARSLESSGRKTGELFF. Written as DNA, the CDR3 is TGTGCCAGAAGCTTGGAGTCTAGCGGGAGAAAAACCGGGGAGCTGTTTTTT.

The V call is TRBV6-5, the J call TRBJ2-5; 8 bases map to TRBD1. The J segment lost 4 bases and the V segment lost 0 bases, leaving 7 bases of the junction unmatched. CDR1 and CDR2 (germline): MNHEY, SVGAGI. CDR3 length: 16 amino acids. CDR3 sequence reads: CASSYSLTGAGETQYF. The CDR3 bases are TGTGCCAGCAGTTACTCCTTGACAGGGGCAGGAGAGACCCAGTACTTC.

The V gene is TRBV2, the J gene TRBJ1-2; perhaps TRBD1 as D (5 bases). The V gene lost 3 bases and the J gene lost 2 bases, with 10 bases spanning the gap. The germline V gene has CDR1 SNHLY and CDR2 FYNNEI. The CDR3 has 14 amino acids. CDR3 nucleotides: TGTGCCAGCAGTGATCGGGGGGGGAACTATGGCTACACCTTC. Translation gives CASSDRGGNYGYTF. The full variable domain, completed using reference TRBV2 and TRBJ1-2, is EPEVTQTPSHQVTQMGQEVILRCVPISNHLYFYWYRQILGQKVEFLVSFYNNEISEKSEIFDDQFSVERPDGSNFTLKIRSTKLEDSAMYFCASSDRGGNYGYTFGSGTRLTVV.

The rearrangement joins TRBV5-5 to TRBJ1-1, with TRBD1 matching over 8 bases. Germline lookup yields CDR1 SGHKS and CDR2 YYEKEE (reference sequence). V dropped 4 bases and J dropped 8; count of bases not matched to a gene: 10. This CDR3 contains 14 residues. The CDR3 nucleotides read TGTGCCAGCAGCCCTGGGGGACAGGTGATCGAAGCTTTCTTT. Residues: CASSPGGQVIEAFF. The variable domain in full, completed from reference TRBV5-5 and TRBJ1-1, reads DAGVTQSPTHLIKTRGQQVTLRCSPISGHKSVSWYQQVLGQGPQFIFQYYEKEERGRGNFPDRFSARQFPNYSSELNVNALLLGDSALYLCASSPGGQVIEAFFGQGTRLTVV.

The chain links TRBV19 to TRBJ2-5; tentatively, D is TRBD1 (6 bases). Germline CDR1 is LNHDA and CDR2 is SQIVND (reference sequence). This CDR3 contains 13 residues. V was shortened by 5 bases and J by 2 bases, with 9 bases between the two germline ends. The CDR3 sequence: CASSPQGQETQYF. Here the CDR3 DNA reads TGTGCCAGTAGTCCCCAGGGGCAAGAGACCCAGTACTTC.

The chain employs TRBV19 and TRBJ1-4; 9 nucleotides agree with TRBD1. V trimming: 7 bases; J trimming: 0 bases; junction bases outside the gene matches: 12. Germline V gives CDR1 LNHDA, CDR2 SQIVND (reference sequence). This CDR3 contains 18 residues. The CDR3: CASTKQGARSATNEKLFF. CDR3 DNA sequence: TGTGCCAGTACCAAACAGGGGGCGAGGTCAGCAACTAATGAAAAACTGTTTTTT.

The chain employs TRBV5-4 and TRBJ1-2; 7 bases map to TRBD1. Trimming at V came to 4 bases and at J to 4 bases, leaving 10 bases not matched to a gene. CDR1 is SGHNT and CDR2 is YYREEE in the germline V gene (reference sequence). The CDR3 loop spans 15 amino acids. The CDR3 sequence: CASSGGTVGTYGYTF. The CDR3 coding sequence is TGTGCCAGCAGCGGCGGGACAGTGGGAACCTATGGCTACACCTTC.

The J gene is TRBJ2-5, the V gene TRBV5-4, with D perhaps TRBD1 (6 bases). The germline V gene has CDR1 SGHNT and CDR2 YYREEE (reference sequence). This CDR3 has 16 residues. V was cut by 0 bases and J by 1 base, with 13 bases left in between. The CDR3 DNA sequence: TGTGCCAGCAGCTTGGCCAGGGGCGCTGGCCAAGAGACCCAGTACTTC. Amino acid sequence: CASSLARGAGQETQYF.

The V call is TRBV19, the J call TRBJ2-7; D gene ambiguous. V lost 6 bases and J 0 bases, leaving 9 bases between the germline ends. Germline V gene lookup returns CDR1 LNHDA and CDR2 SQIVND (reference sequence). The CDR3 contains 13 residues. CDR3 in DNA: TGTGCCAGTAGCTTACAGAGCTCCTACGAGCAGTACTTC. This gives the protein CASSLQSSYEQYF.

V usage is TRBV7-6 and J usage is TRBJ2-7; 7 positions match TRBD1. Per germline, CDR1 SGHVS and CDR2 FNYEAQ. This CDR3 has 16 residues. The V gene end was trimmed by 2 bases and the J gene end by 0 bases; junction bases not matched to a gene: 7. In nucleotides, the CDR3 is TGTGCCAGCAGCTTATTCCCGCGACAGGGCTCCTACGAGCAGTACTTC. It codes for CASSLFPRQGSYEQYF.

The sample holds one count of this clone. This chain links TRBV5-4 with TRBJ2-2; D is possibly TRBD1 (6 bases). The CDR3 runs 18 residues. Germline-derived CDR1 and CDR2 are SGHNT and YYREEE (reference sequence). V lost 5 bases, J lost 2 bases, and 22 bases lay in between. Written as DNA, the CDR3 is TGTGCCAGCAGATCGCCCGGCAGGGGAGAAAGTAACACCGGGGAGCTGTTTTTT. Translating it yields CASRSPGRGESNTGELFF.

This chain uses TRBV9 with TRBJ1-1; unclear D gene. The CDR3 extends over 18 amino acids. CDR1 is SGDLS and CDR2 is YYNGEE in the germline V gene. Trimming stripped 0 bases from V and 3 bases from J, with 21 bases between. The CDR3 reads CASSVGGSSLQYDTEAFF. The CDR3 DNA follows: TGTGCCAGCAGCGTAGGTGGAAGCTCTCTTCAGTACGACACTGAAGCTTTCTTT.

This clone has only one observation. Distinct nucleotide sequences in the sample also encode this CDR3. The chain has TRBV10-3 and TRBJ1-1, with D hard to call. The CDR3 sequence is 13 residues long. Trimming shortened V by 4 bases and J by 1 base, and 7 bases separated the two germline ends. From germline, CDR1 is ENHRY and CDR2 SYGVKD. The DNA for the CDR3 is TGTGCCATCAGTGGCCCAACGAACACTGAAGCTTTCTTT. This translates into CAISGPTNTEAFF.

The chain links TRBV27 to TRBJ1-2; weak D call: TRBD1 (5 bases). This CDR3 contains 14 residues. Trimming took 6 bases from V and 4 from J, leaving 15 bases between them. Germline CDR1 reads MNHEY; CDR2 reads SMNVEV (reference sequence). The chain's CDR3 is CASSPGTVGYGYTF. The CDR3 DNA follows: TGTGCCAGCAGCCCCGGGACGGTGGGCTATGGCTACACCTTC.

The chain is built from TRBV19 and TRBJ2-1; D might be TRBD1 (5 bases). Germline CDR1 LNHDA, CDR2 SQIVND (reference sequence). With 5 bases removed from V and 5 bases from J, the gap between germline ends came to 16 bases. CDR3 size: 15 residues. This chain's CDR3 is CASSALAGLDNEQFF. The CDR3 nucleotides are TGTGCCAGTAGTGCCCTGGCAGGGTTAGACAATGAGCAGTTCTTC.